The 28 T cell receptor beta chains reported below all come from one sample, sequenced in a study of shared T cell receptors in the human thymus. Only in-frame clones appear in the TCRdb table, and some are missing; sequencing was by immunoSEQ multiplex PCR. The table includes 650,000 to 950,000 clones, approximately 85% detected once. The data also belong to a second study, concerning human thymus T cells.

The sample was thymocytes. The receptors were sampled from a girl less than two years old with a congenital heart defect.

The genes are TRBV28 and TRBJ1-5; TRBD1 matches 8 bases. The germline V gene has CDR1 MDHEN and CDR2 SYDVKM. Trimming removed 1 base from V and 7 bases from J; junction bases left unmatched: 3. This CDR3 has 14 amino acids. In DNA, the CDR3 is TGTGCCAGCAGTTTATCGGACAGGGCACAGCCCCAGCATTTT. Protein: CASSLSDRAQPQHF.

The V gene is TRBV7-2, the J gene TRBJ1-2; 10 bases map to TRBD1. CDR3 size: 16 residues. Germline loops: CDR1 SGHTA, CDR2 FQGNSA. J lost 4 bases, V lost 5 bases, and 10 bases had no gene match. CDR3 nucleotides: TGTGCCAGCAGCCCAAAAGGACAGGGGGGAGGCTATGGCTACACCTTC. As protein: CASSPKGQGGGYGYTF.

V is TRBV29-1 and J is TRBJ2-7; TRBD2 might be the D (6 bases). Trimming pared 4 bases from V and 7 bases from J, leaving 17 bases between. The CDR3 spans 13 residues. Germline loops: CDR1 SQVTM, CDR2 ANQGSEA. CDR3 DNA: TGCAGCGTTGCCGGGGACGGGGGTATGGAGCAGTACTTC. Its translation is CSVAGDGGMEQYF.

The V and J genes are TRBV13 and TRBJ1-1; TRBD1 matches at 8 bases. Trimming took 4 bases from V and 5 from J; bases not matched to a gene: 3. The CDR3 length is 13 residues. Germline-derived CDR1 and CDR2 are PRHDT and FYEKMQ (reference sequence). CDR3 loop: CASSSGGRTEAFF. CDR3 bases: TGTGCCAGCAGCTCAGGGGGCCGGACTGAAGCTTTCTTT.

The chain recombines TRBV9 with TRBJ2-1; perhaps TRBD1 as D (6 bases). Deletions cut 0 bases from V and 13 bases from J, with 17 bases between. The V gene's germline CDR1 is SGDLS and CDR2 YYNGEE. The CDR3 loop spans 14 amino acids. CDR3 in amino acids: CASSVGRWTVGQFF. The CDR3 bases are TGTGCCAGCAGCGTAGGGCGTTGGACAGTTGGACAGTTCTTC.

The chain is built from TRBV5-6 and TRBJ2-7; 7 nucleotides match TRBD2. Germline V lookup: CDR1 SGHDT, CDR2 YYEEEE. The junction had 6 bases not matched to a gene; V was cut back by 2 bases and J by 1 base. The CDR3 length is 15 residues. CDR3 DNA sequence: TGTGCCAGCAGCTTTCGACGGCGGGGGTCCTACGAGCAGTACTTC. Translated: CASSFRRRGSYEQYF.

This clone has just one count. The chain is built from TRBV6-4 and TRBJ1-2, with TRBD1 matching over 7 bases. CDR1 MRHNA and CDR2 SNTAGT come from the germline V gene. The CDR3 has 15 amino acids. Unmatched junction bases numbered 6, after V lost 4 bases and J lost 1 base. The CDR3 sequence: CASSVSGQNNYGYTF. The CDR3 coding sequence is TGTGCCAGCAGTGTTTCGGGACAGAATAACTATGGCTACACCTTC.

J is TRBJ1-5 and V is TRBV11-2, with D hard to call. This CDR3 has 16 amino acids. In germline, CDR1 is SGHAT, CDR2 FQNNGV. V lost 5 bases, J lost 2 bases, and 16 bases lay in between. In DNA, the CDR3 is TGTGCCAGCAGCAACCCTGACGGGGTTGGCAATCAGCCCCAGCATTTT. It yields the protein CASSNPDGVGNQPQHF.

A single count supports this clone. This chain connects TRBV5-1 to TRBJ1-2; D might be TRBD1 (5 bases). Per the germline V gene, CDR1 is SGHRS and CDR2 is YFSETQ. This CDR3 has 16 residues. V was trimmed by 4 bases and J by 0 bases, leaving 16 bases between them. This CDR3 reads CASSLSNRPANYGYTF. DNA for the CDR3: TGCGCCAGCAGCCTTTCCAACAGGCCAGCTAACTATGGCTACACCTTC.

The chain couples TRBV4-1 to TRBJ1-6; D gene ambiguous. Germline V gives CDR1 MGHRA, CDR2 YSYEKL. The length of the CDR3 is 17 residues. Trimming removed 3 bases from V and 6 bases from J, with 18 bases in between. The CDR3 loop is CASSHPNKVGGNSPLHF. Here the CDR3 DNA reads TGCGCCAGCAGCCACCCCAATAAAGTAGGAGGTAATTCACCCCTCCACTTT.

This chain links TRBV9 with TRBJ1-1; 7 bases fit TRBD1. V was pared by 2 bases and J by 0 bases, with 19 bases of the junction left unmatched. The CDR3 loop spans 20 amino acids. Germline CDR1 reads SGDLS; CDR2 reads YYNGEE. The CDR3 sequence is CASSVRPVEGDSRMNTEAFF. CDR3 nucleotide sequence: TGTGCCAGCAGCGTCCGACCCGTAGAGGGGGACAGCCGAATGAACACTGAAGCTTTCTTT.

This clone showed up just once. The rearrangement uses TRBV6-1 and TRBJ1-1, with 7 nucleotides matching TRBD1. Germline-derived CDR1 and CDR2 are MNHNS and SASEGT. This CDR3 region has 17 residues. J was trimmed by 4 bases and V by 6 bases; bases with no gene match: 17. DNA of the CDR3: TGTGCCAGCAGCGAAACCGTCCATACAGGGGAAGGCACTGAAGCTTTCTTT. Translation: CASSETVHTGEGTEAFF.

This clone was picked up a small number of times. The rearrangement uses TRBV18 and TRBJ1-3; the match to TRBD1 covers 9 bases. Trimming cost V 2 bases and J 4 bases; bases outside gene matches: 3. CDR3 length equals 15 residues. Looked up from germline, CDR1 is KGHSH and CDR2 is LQKENI. CDR3 region: CASSPSGQGGNTIYF. CDR3 sequence (DNA): TGTGCCAGCTCACCATCGGGACAGGGAGGAAACACCATATATTTT. The full variable domain, with the rest looked up from reference TRBV18 and TRBJ1-3, is NAGVMQNPRHLVRRRGQEARLRCSPMKGHSHVYWYRQLPEEGLKFMVYLQKENIIDESGMPKERFSAEFPKEGPSILRIQQVVRGDSAAYFCASSPSGQGGNTIYFGEGSWLTVV.

The chain links TRBV2 to TRBJ2-7; no clear D gene. This CDR3 has 13 amino acids. The V gene lost 8 bases and the J gene lost 1 base, with 12 bases spanning the gap. Looked up from germline, CDR1 is SNHLY and CDR2 is FYNNEI. CDR3 protein: CASATDISYEQYF. The CDR3, as DNA: TGTGCCAGCGCGACCGACATTTCCTACGAGCAGTACTTC.

The chain links TRBV10-3 to TRBJ2-6, with D perhaps TRBD1 (5 bases). The V gene lost 4 bases and the J gene lost 0 bases, with 16 bases spanning the gap. Germline-derived CDR1 and CDR2 are ENHRY and SYGVKD. The CDR3 loop spans 18 amino acids. CDR3 DNA: TGTGCCATCAGTGGTTACAGGCAGTCGCCCTCTGGGGCCAACGTCCTGACTTTC. Its translation is CAISGYRQSPSGANVLTF.

This chain uses TRBV2 with TRBJ2-4, with D perhaps matching TRBD1 (6 bases). The germline CDR1 and CDR2 sequences are SNHLY and FYNNEI. The V and J ends lost 6 bases and 3 bases respectively, with 18 bases between them. The CDR3 extends over 16 amino acids. CDR3 nucleotides: TGTGCCAGCAGAAGGGTGGGGGCATCCTACAAAAACATTCAGTACTTC. Protein: CASRRVGASYKNIQYF.

This chain joins TRBV9 and TRBJ2-3; weak D call: TRBD1 (6 bases). V dropped 0 bases and J dropped 1 base, with 12 bases sitting between them. The germline V gene encodes CDR1 SGDLS and CDR2 YYNGEE. CDR3 length: 16 amino acids. Here the CDR3 DNA reads TGTGCCAGCAGCGTAGCTCCGGCAGGGGGCACAGATACGCAGTATTTT. This encodes CASSVAPAGGTDTQYF. Full variable domain (rest looked up from reference TRBV9 and TRBJ2-3): DSGVTQTPKHLITATGQRVTLRCSPRSGDLSVYWYQQSLDQGLQFLIQYYNGEERAKGNILERFSAQQFPDLHSELNLSSLELGDSALYFCASSVAPAGGTDTQYFGPGTRLTVL.

This clone has a single count. CDR3 sequence reads: CASSMRTSIWADTQYF. CDR3 DNA: TGTGCCAGCAGTATGAGGACTAGTATCTGGGCAGATACGCAGTATTTT. This chain uses TRBV28 with TRBJ2-3; 7 bases are shared with TRBD2. Germline loops: CDR1 MDHEN, CDR2 SYDVKM. J was trimmed by 4 bases and V by 5 bases; bases with no gene match: 12. The CDR3 has 16 amino acids.

This chain uses TRBV5-6 with TRBJ1-2; tentative D call: TRBD1 (5 bases). Germline V CDR1 and CDR2: SGHDT, YYEEEE. The length of the CDR3 is 15 residues. V was clipped by 0 bases and J by 8 bases, with 17 bases between them. The CDR3 spells CASSLEVVPGKGYTF. In nucleotides, the CDR3 is TGTGCCAGCAGCTTGGAAGTTGTGCCAGGGAAAGGCTACACCTTC.

In this sample, this clone turned up a few times. CDR3 in amino acids: CASSVPQVADGSDTEAFF. In nucleotides, the CDR3 is TGCGCCAGCAGCGTGCCCCAGGTAGCGGACGGCAGCGACACTGAAGCTTTCTTT. The J gene is TRBJ1-1, the V gene TRBV5-1, with D unresolved. This CDR3 comprises 18 residues. V was clipped by 4 bases and J by 3 bases, with 25 bases between them. Looked up from germline, CDR1 is SGHRS and CDR2 is YFSETQ.

This clone was found once. Here the CDR3 DNA reads TGCGCCAGCAGTCTCCTACTCAGACTAGCGGGGGGGCCTAGTGAGCAGTTCTTC. Translation: CASSLLLRLAGGPSEQFF. The chain uses TRBV5-1 and TRBJ2-1, with 14 bases fitting TRBD2. CDR1 SGHRS and CDR2 YFSETQ come from the germline V gene. The V segment lost 5 bases and the J segment 9 bases; nucleotides outside the gene matches: 16. The CDR3 contains 18 residues.

The genes are TRBV14 and TRBJ1-1; the D gene is possibly TRBD1 (5 bases). Germline CDR1 and CDR2: SGHDN and FVKESK. CDR3 length equals 22 residues. V lost 1 base and J 3 bases, leaving 33 bases between the germline ends. Written as DNA, the CDR3 is TGTGCCAGCAGCCAAGGGGGCGGAGCTATTAGGTCGGGATTGGGACTTGACACTGAAGCTTTCTTT. It translates to CASSQGGGAIRSGLGLDTEAFF.

The chain links TRBV9 to TRBJ1-6, with 8 bases matching TRBD1. The J segment lost 9 bases and the V segment lost 3 bases, leaving 17 bases of the junction unmatched. The CDR3 is 18 amino acids. CDR1 and CDR2 from the germline V gene are SGDLS and YYNGEE. CDR3 DNA sequence: TGTGCCAGCAGCGCCGCCCCGCCGGGCAGGGGGCTAGGTTCACCCCTCCACTTT. Protein product: CASSAAPPGRGLGSPLHF.

This sequence joins TRBV9 and TRBJ2-3; 7 bases agree with TRBD2. Germline V gives CDR1 SGDLS, CDR2 YYNGEE. V trimming: 6 bases; J trimming: 0 bases; junction bases outside the gene matches: 22. The CDR3 is 20 amino acids. The CDR3 DNA sequence: TGTGCCAGCACAGGTGGTCCCACCGGTAAGCGGGGACCTAGCACAGATACGCAGTATTTT. Protein: CASTGGPTGKRGPSTDTQYF. The whole variable domain, remainder taken from reference TRBV9 and TRBJ2-3, is DSGVTQTPKHLITATGQRVTLRCSPRSGDLSVYWYQQSLDQGLQFLIQYYNGEERAKGNILERFSAQQFPDLHSELNLSSLELGDSALYFCASTGGPTGKRGPSTDTQYFGPGTRLTVL.

This chain connects TRBV27 to TRBJ2-3, with TRBD1 identical over 7 bases. Trimming removed 5 bases from V and 0 bases from J; junction bases left unmatched: 14. Germline V gene sequence: CDR1 MNHEY, CDR2 SMNVEV (reference sequence). There are 18 residues in the CDR3. CDR3 amino acids: CASSPMGTADYSTDTQYF. The CDR3 DNA is TGTGCCAGCAGTCCGATGGGGACAGCAGACTATAGCACAGATACGCAGTATTTT.

This clone is a singleton in its sample. The chain's CDR3 is CASREQGESSTDTQYF. The CDR3 region has the DNA TGTGCCAGCAGAGAACAGGGCGAATCTAGCACAGATACGCAGTATTTT. The chain combines TRBV28 with TRBJ2-3, with D possibly matching TRBD1 (6 bases). Between the trimmed V and J ends, which lost 6 bases and 0 bases, there was a span of 16 bases. Germline V CDR1 and CDR2: MDHEN, SYDVKM. CDR3 length: 16 residues.

The rearrangement joins TRBV7-9 to TRBJ2-3; 8 bases are a match to TRBD2. This CDR3 spans 14 amino acids. Unmatched junction bases numbered 2, after V lost 5 bases and J lost 1 base. Germline V gives CDR1 SEHNR, CDR2 FQNEAQ (reference sequence). CDR3: CASSRSGGTDTQYF. In DNA form, the CDR3 reads TGTGCCAGCAGCCGTAGCGGGGGCACAGATACGCAGTATTTT.

The rearrangement links TRBV7-9 to TRBJ1-1; D is undetermined. The V gene lost 1 base and the J gene lost 8 bases, with 14 bases spanning the gap. The germline V gene encodes CDR1 SEHNR and CDR2 FQNEAQ (reference sequence). The CDR3 length is 14 residues. The CDR3 DNA is TGTGCCAGCAGCTTAGGACTTCCCAGCGAGGAAGCTTTCTTT. It translates to CASSLGLPSEEAFF. Full variable domain (remainder filled in from reference TRBV7-9 and TRBJ1-1): DTGVSQNPRHKITKRGQNVTFRCDPISEHNRLYWYRQTLGQGPEFLTYFQNEAQLEKSRLLSDRFSAERPKGSFSTLEIQRTEQGDSAMYLCASSLGLPSEEAFFGQGTRLTVV.